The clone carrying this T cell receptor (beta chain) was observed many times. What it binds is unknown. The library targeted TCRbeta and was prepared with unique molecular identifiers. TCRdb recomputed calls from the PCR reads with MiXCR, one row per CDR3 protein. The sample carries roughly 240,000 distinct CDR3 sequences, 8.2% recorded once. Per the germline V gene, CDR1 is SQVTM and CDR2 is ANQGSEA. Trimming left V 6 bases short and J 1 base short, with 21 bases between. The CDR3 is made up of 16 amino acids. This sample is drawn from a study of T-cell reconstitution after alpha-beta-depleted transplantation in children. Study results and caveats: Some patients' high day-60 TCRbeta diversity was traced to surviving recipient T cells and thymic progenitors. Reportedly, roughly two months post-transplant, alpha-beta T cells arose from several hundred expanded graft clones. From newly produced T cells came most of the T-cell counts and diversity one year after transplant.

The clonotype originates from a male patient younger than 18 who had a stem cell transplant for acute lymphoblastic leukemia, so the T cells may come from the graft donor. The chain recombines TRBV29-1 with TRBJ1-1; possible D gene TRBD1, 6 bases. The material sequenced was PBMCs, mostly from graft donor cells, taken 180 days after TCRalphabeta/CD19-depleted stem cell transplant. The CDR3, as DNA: TGCAGCGTCGTAAGACAGGTTTGGGGGGAGAACACTGAAGCTTTCTTT. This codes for CSVVRQVWGENTEAFF.